Below, one T cell receptor beta chain is given with its context. Its antigen is unidentified. These data are taken from a study of cytomegalovirus exposure and HLA in healthy donors. Study observations and caveats: Among CMV-associated TCR beta chains, most appeared HLA-restricted in a later analysis. Reported performance of the classifier showed diagnosis of cytomegalovirus status with high specificity and sensitivity.

In germline, CDR1 is LGHNT, CDR2 FRNRAP. The CDR3 runs 12 residues. The V gene lost 6 bases and the J gene lost 5 bases, with 11 bases spanning the gap. PCR amplification relied on 60 Vbeta primers (plus 13 Jbeta primers). The method was immunoSEQ multiplex PCR; TCRdb's version includes in-frame clones alone and lacks a portion of them. The table counts around 50,000 clones; 2.3% lies in the top ten. Sequenced input: PBMCs. This chain uses TRBV12-5 with TRBJ2-7; D is ambiguous. This receptor was obtained from a female donor in good health and CMV-seronegative. DNA of the CDR3: TGTGCTAGTGGCCCTATACGTGACGAGCAGTACTTC. Translating gives CASGPIRDEQYF.